This T cell receptor beta chain was sequenced in a study of early T cells in non-severe SARS-CoV-2 infection. Study-wide background: Bulk RNA isolated from unsorted whole blood underwent sequencing; chains were not paired. General study findings and limits: Private and CD4 specificities were missed by VDJdb matching, skewed to anti-spike CD8.

Attached unique molecular identifiers marked individual cDNA molecules. TCRdb used MiXCR to reprocess the 5' RACE reads, holding one entry per CDR3 protein. Of about 33,000 distinct CDR3 sequences listed, over 4.5% are singletons. Germline assignment: CDR1 MNHNS and CDR2 SASEGT. This CDR3 is built from 16 residues. The ends were cut back, 0 bases at V and 2 bases at J, with 11 bases in the middle. A word on this clonotype: Its antigen is not identified.

This chain connects TRBV6-1 to TRBJ1-3, with D possibly matching TRBD1 (5 bases). This TCR came from an adult who was a healthcare worker with PCR-confirmed SARS-CoV-2 infection or an uninfected control (not recorded which). Sequencing was done on a sample of whole blood. CDR3 DNA: TGTGCCAGCAGTGAAGCTGCAGGGTCGGCTGGAAACACCATATATTTT. The encoded protein is CASSEAAGSAGNTIYF.